The 27 T cell receptor beta chains reported below all come from one sample, sequenced in a study of OX40 agonist ivuxolimab in advanced cancers. The method was immunoSEQ multiplex PCR; TCRdb's version includes in-frame clones alone and lacks a portion of them. The sample has 100,000 to 120,000 clones; around 93% are singletons. The sequencing here drew on CD4+ or CD8+ T cells sorted from blood, taken in a trial of the OX40 agonist ivuxolimab. These receptors came from an adult with an advanced solid tumor such as melanoma, head and neck, liver or kidney cancer.

The chain links TRBV2 to TRBJ2-3, with D possibly called TRBD1 or TRBD2 (6 bases each). This CDR3 is 13 amino acids long. Trimming left V 6 bases short and J 2 bases short, with 9 bases between. Germline CDR1 and CDR2: SNHLY and FYNNEI. CDR3 in amino acids: CASRRGVTDTQYF. CDR3 in DNA: TGTGCCAGCAGAAGGGGGGTCACAGATACGCAGTATTTT.

The rearrangement links TRBV7-2 to TRBJ1-2; weak D call: TRBD1 (6 bases). The germline CDR1 and CDR2 sequences are SGHTA and FQGNSA. This CDR3 is 15 amino acids long. Trimming shortened V by 5 bases and J by 8 bases, and 21 bases separated the two germline ends. Here the CDR3 DNA reads TGTGCCAGCAGCCCACCCCCGACCGGGGGGCACGGCTACACCTTC. Its protein product is CASSPPPTGGHGYTF.

The J gene is TRBJ1-1, the V gene TRBV27; no definite D call. CDR3 size: 11 residues. Trimming took 7 bases from V and 6 from J, leaving 9 bases between them. Looked up from germline, CDR1 is MNHEY and CDR2 is SMNVEV (reference sequence). CDR3 sequence (DNA): TGTGCCAGCACTGGGCCCGCTGAAGCTTTCTTT. Amino acid sequence: CASTGPAEAFF.

This chain connects TRBV28 to TRBJ1-4; TRBD1 is a possible D gene (6 bases). The CDR3 is made up of 15 amino acids. The V end lost 5 bases, the J end lost 7 bases, and 17 bases lay between the germline ends. CDR1 and CDR2 (germline): MDHEN, SYDVKM. The CDR3 sequence: CASSIPQGPREKLFF. CDR3 nucleotides: TGTGCCAGCAGTATACCACAGGGCCCGCGTGAAAAACTGTTTTTT.

The V call is TRBV29-1, the J call TRBJ2-7; TRBD2 agrees at 7 bases. Germline V gene sequence: CDR1 SQVTM, CDR2 ANQGSEA. J gave up 0 bases and V 6 bases, and 11 bases lay outside the gene matches. This CDR3 is 15 amino acids long. The CDR3 nucleotides are TGCAGCGTGGTGAACTGGGAGGGTGCCTCCTACGAGCAGTACTTC. Translating it yields CSVVNWEGASYEQYF.

This sequence joins TRBV5-4 and TRBJ2-3; 13 bases fit TRBD2. CDR1 SGHNT and CDR2 YYREEE come from the germline V gene (reference sequence). The length of the CDR3 is 18 residues. V lost 2 bases, J lost 2 bases, and 8 bases stayed unmatched. The CDR3 nucleotides read TGTGCCAGCAGCTTATCACTAGCGGGAGGGCCCCTCACAGATACGCAGTATTTT. Translation: CASSLSLAGGPLTDTQYF.

The chain is built from TRBV7-6 and TRBJ1-3; 7 nucleotides agree with TRBD1. V lost 3 bases and J lost 0; bases outside the gene matches: 5. This CDR3 is 16 amino acids long. Germline CDR1 SGHVS, CDR2 FNYEAQ. The CDR3 bases are TGTGCCAGCAGCTTGACAGGGCTGAGCTCTGGAAACACCATATATTTT. Its translation: CASSLTGLSSGNTIYF.

The chain joins TRBV19 to TRBJ2-1, with D possibly TRBD1 on 6 matching bases. The CDR3 is 19 amino acids. The germline V gene has CDR1 LNHDA and CDR2 SQIVND (reference sequence). V lost 0 bases, J lost 2 bases, and 20 bases lay in between. CDR3 DNA: TGTGCCAGTAGTATAGATGGGGGCTTGGGGGCCGCGCCCTACAATGAGCAGTTCTTC. This encodes CASSIDGGLGAAPYNEQFF.

The genes are TRBV27 and TRBJ2-4; 8 bases line up with TRBD2. Trimming took 8 bases from V and 0 from J; bases not matched to a gene: 9. CDR1 MNHEY and CDR2 SMNVEV come from the germline V gene (reference sequence). CDR3 size: 16 residues. The CDR3 DNA is TGTGCCAGCGCCTCGGGGGGGGCCATAGCCAAAAACATTCAGTACTTC. Its protein product is CASASGGAIAKNIQYF.

The chain employs TRBV30 and TRBJ2-5; D perhaps matches TRBD2 (7 bases). The CDR3 length is 13 residues. CDR1 is GTSNPN, CDR2 SVGIG, per germline (reference sequence). Trimming took off 2 bases at V and 4 bases at J, with 11 bases between the two ends. CDR3 sequence reads: CAWSHGGAETQYF. The CDR3 nucleotides read TGTGCCTGGAGTCATGGGGGGGCAGAGACCCAGTACTTC.

This clone was seen only a few times. The chain has TRBV18 and TRBJ2-2; the match to TRBD1 covers 8 bases. From germline, CDR1 is KGHSH and CDR2 LQKENI. J was trimmed by 7 bases and V by 6 bases; bases with no gene match: 10. The CDR3 is 15 amino acids. Here the CDR3 reads CASSPQQGADGELFF. In DNA form, the CDR3 reads TGTGCCAGCTCTCCCCAGCAGGGGGCTGACGGGGAGCTGTTTTTT.

The CDR3 nucleotides are TGTGCCAGCAGGGCCGGCAGTCGACTTGGCTACACCTTC. As protein: CASRAGSRLGYTF. V and J are TRBV6-1 and TRBJ1-2; no clear D. The germline V gene has CDR1 MNHNS and CDR2 SASEGT. The CDR3 runs to 13 residues. Trimming removed 6 bases from V and 7 bases from J, with 15 bases in between.

V is TRBV5-1 and J is TRBJ1-1; D is unclear. The length of the CDR3 is 12 residues. Between the trimmed V and J ends, which lost 0 bases and 4 bases, there was a span of 4 bases. The V gene's germline CDR1 is SGHRS and CDR2 YFSETQ. CDR3 sequence (DNA): TGCGCCAGCAGCTTGGTCGGCACTGAAGCTTTCTTT. Its protein is CASSLVGTEAFF.

J is TRBJ2-7 and V is TRBV27; perhaps TRBD1 as D (5 bases). V was clipped by 8 bases and J by 3 bases, with 17 bases between them. The CDR3 runs to 14 residues. The germline gives CDR1 MNHEY, CDR2 SMNVEV (reference sequence). CDR3 DNA sequence: TGTGCCAGCGGGAAAACAGGTTTCATCTACGAGCAGTACTTC. This sequence encodes CASGKTGFIYEQYF.

The CDR3 region has the DNA TGCGCCAGCACCTCCCAGCCGGGACAGACTTACAATGAGCAGTTCTTC. Amino acids: CASTSQPGQTYNEQFF. The chain uses TRBV5-1 and TRBJ2-1; 7 bases are a match to TRBD1. CDR3 size: 16 residues. The germline V gene has CDR1 SGHRS and CDR2 YFSETQ. With 6 bases clipped from V and 4 bases from J, the junction kept 13 bases outside the gene matches.

A word on this clone: One end of the junction does not line up with germline, which may come from a read error. Other DNA variants within this sample encode the same CDR3. V and J are TRBV7-8 and TRBJ1-2, with D possibly matching TRBD1 (5 bases). Germline loops: CDR1 SGHVS, CDR2 FQNEAQ. This CDR3 has 12 residues. The DNA of the CDR3 is TGCGCCAGCAGCTTAAGCAGGGACGGCTACACCTTC. Translated, it gives CASSLSRDGYTF.

The rearrangement joins TRBV7-8 to TRBJ2-7; 13 bases fit TRBD2. V lost 0 bases and J lost 4; bases outside the gene matches: 9. CDR1 SGHVS and CDR2 FQNEAQ come from the germline V gene. The CDR3 runs 18 residues. The CDR3 coding sequence is TGTGCCAGCAGCTTAGCGATGGGACTAGCGGGGTCTGCTTACGAGCAGTACTTC. Translating gives CASSLAMGLAGSAYEQYF.

The chain has TRBV5-1 and TRBJ1-1; D ambiguous. Germline-derived CDR1 and CDR2 are SGHRS and YFSETQ. There are 13 residues in the CDR3. V was shortened by 6 bases and J by 5 bases, with 14 bases between the two germline ends. CDR3 nucleotide sequence: TGCGCCAGCAAGGCCGGCGGGCCGACTGAAGCTTTCTTT. Protein product: CASKAGGPTEAFF.

This chain links TRBV18 with TRBJ1-4, with 9 positions matching TRBD1. V lost 3 bases to trimming and J lost 7 bases; unmatched junction nucleotides: 6. CDR3 length equals 15 residues. Germline assignment: CDR1 KGHSH and CDR2 LQKENI. Here the CDR3 reads CASSPGTGPSEKLFF. DNA of the CDR3: TGTGCCAGCTCACCGGGGACAGGGCCCTCTGAAAAACTGTTTTTT.

This chain uses TRBV11-3 with TRBJ2-7; D possibly corresponds to TRBD1 (6 bases). Trimming removed 1 base from V and 6 bases from J, with 19 bases in between. Germline V gene sequence: CDR1 SGHNT, CDR2 YENEEA. This CDR3 has 16 residues. CDR3 in amino acids: CASSLGTAAFVIEQYF. Written as DNA, the CDR3 is TGTGCCAGCAGCTTAGGGACAGCTGCCTTTGTGATCGAGCAGTACTTC.

Notes on this clone: One junction end does not reproduce the germline sequence, and a read error may be involved. The rearrangement links TRBV10-3 to TRBJ1-5; 7 positions agree with TRBD1. The CDR3 is made up of 16 amino acids. The germline CDR1 and CDR2 sequences are ENHRY and SYGVKD. CDR3 DNA: TGTGCCACCAGTGAAACAGGGGAACCGGGCAGTAAGCCCCAGCATTTT. Translated: CATSETGEPGSKPQHF.

The chain carries TRBV5-1 and TRBJ2-7; 9 bases agree with TRBD1. The V segment lost 1 base and the J segment 0 bases; nucleotides outside the gene matches: 5. Germline CDR1 and CDR2: SGHRS and YFSETQ. CDR3 size: 16 residues. CDR3 sequence: CASSLSGTGSSYEQYF. As DNA, the CDR3 is TGCGCCAGCAGCTTGTCCGGGACAGGGAGCTCCTACGAGCAGTACTTC.

The chain is built from TRBV5-4 and TRBJ1-2; D is uncertain. The CDR3 consists of 13 residues. Per germline, CDR1 SGHNT and CDR2 YYREEE (reference sequence). Trimming removed 4 bases at V and 0 bases at J, with 7 bases between. CDR3 protein: CASSETSNYGYTF. The CDR3 DNA follows: TGTGCCAGCAGCGAGACGTCTAACTATGGCTACACCTTC. Combining the CDR3 with reference TRBV5-4 and TRBJ1-2 gives the whole variable domain ETGVTQSPTHLIKTRGQQVTLRCSSQSGHNTVSWYQQALGQGPQFIFQYYREEENGRGNFPPRFSGLQFPNYSSELNVNALELDDSALYLCASSETSNYGYTFGSGTRLTVV.

The V and J genes are TRBV10-3 and TRBJ2-7; D gene unclear. The germline V gene encodes CDR1 ENHRY and CDR2 SYGVKD. V lost 6 bases to trimming and J lost 2 bases, with 14 bases between them. There are 14 residues in the CDR3. The CDR3 spells CAISALAGAYEQYF. CDR3 DNA: TGTGCCATCAGCGCATTGGCAGGCGCCTACGAGCAGTACTTC.

This chain connects TRBV6-1 to TRBJ1-2, with 7 bases identical to TRBD1. There are 14 residues in the CDR3. CDR1 is MNHNS, CDR2 SASEGT, per germline. The V gene end was trimmed by 10 bases and the J gene end by 0 bases; junction bases not matched to a gene: 8. CDR3: CAIQDRVPNYGYTF. As DNA, the CDR3 is TGTGCCATACAAGACAGGGTACCTAACTATGGCTACACCTTC.

This rearrangement joins TRBV10-3 to TRBJ2-3; 7 bases fit TRBD1. The CDR3 spans 16 residues. CDR1 and CDR2 from the germline V gene are ENHRY and SYGVKD. V lost 5 bases, J lost 2 bases, and 10 bases stayed unmatched. In DNA, the CDR3 is TGTGCCATCAGTTATACCCGGGACAGCAACACAGATACGCAGTATTTT. Amino acids: CAISYTRDSNTDTQYF.

On this clone itself: At one boundary the junction diverges from the germline segment, which might be a read error. The chain couples TRBV2 to TRBJ2-7; no firm D call. The CDR3 loop spans 11 amino acids. Germline CDR1 reads SNHLY; CDR2 reads FYNNEI. The CDR3 loop is CASSDVRQSRF. In DNA form, the CDR3 reads TGTGCCAGCAGTGATGTCCGGCAGTCCCGCTTC. Full variable domain (remainder filled in from reference TRBV2 and TRBJ2-7): EPEVTQTPSHQVTQMGQEVILRCVPISNHLYFYWYRQILGQKVEFLVSFYNNEISEKSEIFDDQFSVERPDGSNFTLKIRSTKLEDSAMYFCASSDVRQSRFGPGTRLTVT.